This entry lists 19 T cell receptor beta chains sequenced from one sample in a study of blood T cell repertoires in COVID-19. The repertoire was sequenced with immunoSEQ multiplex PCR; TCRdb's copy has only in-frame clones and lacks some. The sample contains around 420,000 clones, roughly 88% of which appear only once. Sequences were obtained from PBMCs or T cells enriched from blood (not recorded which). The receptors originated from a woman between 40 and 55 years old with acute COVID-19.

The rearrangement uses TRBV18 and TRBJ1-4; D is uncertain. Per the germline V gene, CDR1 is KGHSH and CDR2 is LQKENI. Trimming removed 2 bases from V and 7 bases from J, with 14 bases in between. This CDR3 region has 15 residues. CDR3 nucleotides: TGTGCCAGCTCACCAACCATCTTTACAGTTGAAAAACTGTTTTTT. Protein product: CASSPTIFTVEKLFF.

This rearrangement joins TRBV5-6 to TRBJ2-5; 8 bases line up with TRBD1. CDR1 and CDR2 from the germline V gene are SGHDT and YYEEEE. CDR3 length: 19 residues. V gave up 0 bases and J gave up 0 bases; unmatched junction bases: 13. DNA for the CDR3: TGTGCCAGCAGCTTGGTACGGACAGGGTCCTTAGGTTACCAAGAGACCCAGTACTTC. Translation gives CASSLVRTGSLGYQETQYF.

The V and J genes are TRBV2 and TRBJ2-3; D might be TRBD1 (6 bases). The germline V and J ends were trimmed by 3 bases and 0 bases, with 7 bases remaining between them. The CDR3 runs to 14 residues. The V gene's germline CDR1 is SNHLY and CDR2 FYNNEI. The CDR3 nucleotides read TGTGCCAGCAGTGAGACAGGCAGCACAGATACGCAGTATTTT. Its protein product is CASSETGSTDTQYF.

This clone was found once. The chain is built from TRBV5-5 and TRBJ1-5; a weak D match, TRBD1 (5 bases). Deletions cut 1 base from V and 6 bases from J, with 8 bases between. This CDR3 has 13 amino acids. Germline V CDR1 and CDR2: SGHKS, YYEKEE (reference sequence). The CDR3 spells CASSLSRVQPQHF. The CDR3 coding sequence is TGTGCCAGCAGCTTGTCCAGGGTTCAGCCCCAGCATTTT.

CDR3 in DNA: TGTGCCAGCAGTGGTCCGGGACAGATATACCTTAACTATGGCTACACCTTC. It yields the protein CASSGPGQIYLNYGYTF. The chain carries TRBV25-1 and TRBJ1-2; 7 bases are shared with TRBD1. V gave up 4 bases and J gave up 1 base; unmatched junction bases: 12. This CDR3 has 17 amino acids. Germline CDR1 and CDR2: MGHDK and SYGVNS.

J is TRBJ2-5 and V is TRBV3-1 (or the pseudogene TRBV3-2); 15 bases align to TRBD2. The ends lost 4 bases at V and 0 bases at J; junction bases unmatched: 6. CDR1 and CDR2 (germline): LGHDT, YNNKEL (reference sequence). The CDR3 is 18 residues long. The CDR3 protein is CASSLGTSGGRYQETQYF. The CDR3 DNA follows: TGTGCCAGCAGCCTAGGGACTAGCGGGGGGAGGTACCAAGAGACCCAGTACTTC.

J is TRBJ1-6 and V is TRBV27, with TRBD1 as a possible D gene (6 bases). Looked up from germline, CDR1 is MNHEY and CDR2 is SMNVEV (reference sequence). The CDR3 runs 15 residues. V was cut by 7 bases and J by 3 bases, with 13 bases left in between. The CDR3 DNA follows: TGTGCCAGCAACCCCGGACAGAACTATAATTCACCCCTCCACTTT. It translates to CASNPGQNYNSPLHF.

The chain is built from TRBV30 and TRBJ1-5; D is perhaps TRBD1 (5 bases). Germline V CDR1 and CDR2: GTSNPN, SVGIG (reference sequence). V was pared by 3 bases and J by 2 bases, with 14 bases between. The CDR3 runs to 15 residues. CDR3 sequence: CAWRSGVRGNQPQHF. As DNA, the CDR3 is TGTGCCTGGAGGTCGGGAGTCAGGGGCAATCAGCCCCAGCATTTT.

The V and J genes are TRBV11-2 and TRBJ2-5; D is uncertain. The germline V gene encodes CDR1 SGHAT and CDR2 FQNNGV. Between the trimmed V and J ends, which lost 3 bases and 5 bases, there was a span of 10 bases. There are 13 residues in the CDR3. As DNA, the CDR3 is TGTGCCAGCAGCTTGTCCCCCGGGGAGACCCAGTACTTC. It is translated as CASSLSPGETQYF.

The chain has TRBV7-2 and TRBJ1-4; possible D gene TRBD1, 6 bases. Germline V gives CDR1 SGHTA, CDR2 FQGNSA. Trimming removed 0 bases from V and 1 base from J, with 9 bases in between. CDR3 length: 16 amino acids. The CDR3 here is CASSLAVQGTNEKLFF. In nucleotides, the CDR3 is TGTGCCAGCAGCTTAGCGGTACAGGGAACTAATGAAAAACTGTTTTTT.

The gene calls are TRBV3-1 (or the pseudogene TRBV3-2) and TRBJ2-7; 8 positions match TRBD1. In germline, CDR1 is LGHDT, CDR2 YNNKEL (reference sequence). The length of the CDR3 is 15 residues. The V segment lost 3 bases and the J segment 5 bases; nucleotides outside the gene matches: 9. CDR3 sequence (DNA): TGTGCCAGCAGCCACCTCGGACAGGGTATCAACGAGCAGTACTTC. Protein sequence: CASSHLGQGINEQYF.

The CDR3 nucleotides read TGTGCCAGCAGCTTACTGGAGGGAGGGGGAAACACCATATATTTT. Its translation is CASSLLEGGGNTIYF. The chain uses TRBV7-9 and TRBJ1-3; no clear D. V was clipped by 2 bases and J by 4 bases, with 12 bases between them. The CDR3 has 15 amino acids. CDR1 and CDR2 (germline): SEHNR, FQNEAQ (reference sequence).

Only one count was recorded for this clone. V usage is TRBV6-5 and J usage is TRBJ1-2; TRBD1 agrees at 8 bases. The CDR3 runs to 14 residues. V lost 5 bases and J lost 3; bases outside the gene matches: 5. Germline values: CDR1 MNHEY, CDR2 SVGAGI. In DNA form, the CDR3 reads TGTGCCAGCAGTCGCTTGGGACAGGACTATGGCTACACCTTC. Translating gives CASSRLGQDYGYTF.

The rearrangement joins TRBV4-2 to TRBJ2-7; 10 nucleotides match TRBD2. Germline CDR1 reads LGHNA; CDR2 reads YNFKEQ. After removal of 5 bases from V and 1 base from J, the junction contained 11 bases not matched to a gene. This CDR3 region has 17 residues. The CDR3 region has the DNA TGTGCCAGCAGCGATGGGCTAGCGGGGGAGCGATCCTACGAGCAGTACTTC. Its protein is CASSDGLAGERSYEQYF.

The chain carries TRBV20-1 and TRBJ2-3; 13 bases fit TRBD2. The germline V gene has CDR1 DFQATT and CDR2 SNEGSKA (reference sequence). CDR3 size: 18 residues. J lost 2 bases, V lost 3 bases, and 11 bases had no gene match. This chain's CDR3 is CSASGVGTSGAHTDTQYF. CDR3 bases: TGCAGTGCTAGTGGTGTCGGGACTAGCGGGGCCCACACAGATACGCAGTATTTT.

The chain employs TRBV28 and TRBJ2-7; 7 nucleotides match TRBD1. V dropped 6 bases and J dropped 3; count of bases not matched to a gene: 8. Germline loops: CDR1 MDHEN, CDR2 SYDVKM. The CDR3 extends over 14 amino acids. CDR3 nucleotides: TGTGCCAGCAGACACAGGGGTAATCTCTACGAGCAGTACTTC. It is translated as CASRHRGNLYEQYF.

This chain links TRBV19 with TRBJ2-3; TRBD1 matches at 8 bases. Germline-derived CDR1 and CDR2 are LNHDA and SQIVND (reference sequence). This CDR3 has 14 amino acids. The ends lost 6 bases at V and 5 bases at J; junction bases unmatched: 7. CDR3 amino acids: CASRVGQGGDTQYF. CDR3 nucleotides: TGTGCCAGTAGAGTCGGACAGGGAGGAGATACGCAGTATTTT.

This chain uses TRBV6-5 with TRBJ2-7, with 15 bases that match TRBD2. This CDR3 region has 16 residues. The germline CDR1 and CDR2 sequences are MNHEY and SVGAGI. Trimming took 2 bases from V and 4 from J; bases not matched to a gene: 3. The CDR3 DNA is TGTGCCAGCAGTTACGGGACTAGCGGGGGGCTATACGAGCAGTACTTC. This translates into CASSYGTSGGLYEQYF.

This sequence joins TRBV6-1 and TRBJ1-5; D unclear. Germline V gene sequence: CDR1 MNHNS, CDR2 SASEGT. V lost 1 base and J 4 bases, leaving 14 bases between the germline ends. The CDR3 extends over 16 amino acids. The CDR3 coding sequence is TGTGCCAGCAGTGAAGTTAGAGGGCCCGTAAATCAGCCCCAGCATTTT. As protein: CASSEVRGPVNQPQHF.